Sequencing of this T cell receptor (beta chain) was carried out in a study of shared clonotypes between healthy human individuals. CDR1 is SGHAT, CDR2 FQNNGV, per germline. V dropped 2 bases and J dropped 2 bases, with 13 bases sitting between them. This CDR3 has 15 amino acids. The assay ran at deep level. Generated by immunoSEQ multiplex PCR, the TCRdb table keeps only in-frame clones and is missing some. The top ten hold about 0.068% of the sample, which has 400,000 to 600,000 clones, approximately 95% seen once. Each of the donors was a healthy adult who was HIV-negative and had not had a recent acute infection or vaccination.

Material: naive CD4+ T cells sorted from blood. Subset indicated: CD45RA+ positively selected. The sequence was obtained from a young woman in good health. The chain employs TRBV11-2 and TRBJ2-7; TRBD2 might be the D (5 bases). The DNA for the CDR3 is TGTGCCAGCAGCTTAACTAGGAGATCTCCCTACGAGCAGTACTTC. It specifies CASSLTRRSPYEQYF.